This TCR beta chain was identified in a study of T cells in localized non-small cell lung cancer. Trimming left V 3 bases short and J 3 bases short, with 20 bases between. The CDR3 sequence is 18 residues long. Germline CDR1 KGHSH, CDR2 LQKENI. Repertoires were generated with immunoSEQ multiplex PCR, while TCRdb's copy carries only in-frame clones and drops some. Altogether some 55,000 clones are present, about 83% being singletons, with the ten largest covering roughly 21%. As concerns this clone: Antigen specificity is unknown.

General study results and limits: Across samples, adjacent lung featured a median around 57 of the top 100 tumor clones. An association was observed between higher blood T cell density and longer overall survival.

The TCR was taken from a female donor of 60 years or more with stage II squamous cell lung carcinoma. This chain uses TRBV18 with TRBJ1-4; possibly TRBD1 for D (6 bases). The material was peripheral blood, obtained before any cancer treatment. The CDR3 coding sequence is TGTGCCAGCTCACCCTCTGCCCCCACAGGGAGGGCTAATGAAAAACTGTTTTTT. Translating gives CASSPSAPTGRANEKLFF. Full variable domain (missing parts from reference TRBV18 and TRBJ1-4): NAGVMQNPRHLVRRRGQEARLRCSPMKGHSHVYWYRQLPEEGLKFMVYLQKENIIDESGMPKERFSAEFPKEGPSILRIQQVVRGDSAAYFCASSPSAPTGRANEKLFFGSGTQLSVL.